Presented here are 13 T cell receptor beta chains from one specimen sequenced in a study of radiotherapy plus CTLA-4 blockade in lung cancer. The repertoire was sequenced with immunoSEQ multiplex PCR; TCRdb's copy has only in-frame clones and lacks some. The sample lists 70,000 to 95,000 clones, around four fifths occurring once. The source material was peripheral blood, sampled from a patient treated with radiotherapy plus ipilimumab. These receptors all stem from a human donor with non-small cell lung cancer that progressed on radiotherapy plus ipilimumab.

The chain employs TRBV5-3 and TRBJ1-2; D perhaps matches TRBD1 (6 bases). TRBV5-3 is labeled an ORF, and its function is uncertain. This CDR3 is built from 15 residues. Trimming pared 2 bases from V and 7 bases from J, leaving 18 bases between. CDR3 sequence reads: CARSFLQGGFSGYTF. For the CDR3, the DNA is TGTGCCAGAAGCTTCCTACAGGGAGGGTTCTCTGGCTACACCTTC.

The chain carries TRBV27 and TRBJ2-1; the D is unclear. CDR1 MNHEY and CDR2 SMNVEV come from the germline V gene (reference sequence). The CDR3 is 13 residues long. V lost 2 bases and J lost 6, with 8 bases in between. The CDR3 sequence is CASSLTAANEQFF. CDR3 nucleotides: TGTGCCAGCAGTTTAACTGCGGCCAATGAGCAGTTCTTC.

Note on this clone: This CDR3 is also generated by other DNA sequences in the sample. The chain recombines TRBV7-3 with TRBJ2-1, with TRBD1 as a possible D gene (6 bases). Trimming cost V 5 bases and J 0 bases, with 11 bases left between them. Germline-derived CDR1 and CDR2 are SGHTA and FQGTGA. This CDR3 spans 15 amino acids. The CDR3 DNA reads TGTGCCAGCAGCGCCGACAGGAGCTCCTACAATGAGCAGTTCTTC. This sequence encodes CASSADRSSYNEQFF.

This chain uses TRBV5-1 with TRBJ1-4; the match to TRBD1 covers 9 bases. Germline assignment: CDR1 SGHRS and CDR2 YFSETQ. The CDR3 is 17 amino acids. The V and J ends lost 4 bases and 4 bases, in that order; junction bases with no gene match: 11. This CDR3 is CASSGTGTGQGNEKLFF. The CDR3 nucleotides read TGCGCCAGCAGCGGAACCGGGACAGGGCAAGGTAATGAAAAACTGTTTTTT.

V and J are TRBV7-2 and TRBJ1-2; D uncertain. From germline, CDR1 is SGHTA and CDR2 FQGNSA. V was clipped by 5 bases and J by 3 bases, with 7 bases between them. This CDR3 region has 12 residues. The CDR3 coding sequence is TGTGCCAGCAGCCTGGCTTACTATGGCTACACCTTC. Protein: CASSLAYYGYTF.

This chain joins TRBV19 and TRBJ2-4; D uncertain. Germline V CDR1 and CDR2: LNHDA, SQIVND (reference sequence). The germline V and J ends were trimmed by 3 bases and 6 bases, with 12 bases remaining between them. This CDR3 spans 14 amino acids. The CDR3 coding sequence is TGTGCCAGTAGTATTAGCCCCGCCGGAAACATTCAGTACTTC. Amino acid sequence: CASSISPAGNIQYF.

V and J are TRBV9 and TRBJ2-3, with 9 positions matching TRBD1. CDR1 is SGDLS, CDR2 YYNGEE, per germline. V was pared by 4 bases and J by 2 bases, with 8 bases of the junction left unmatched. The CDR3 contains 16 residues. The CDR3 loop is CASSRGQGLITDTQYF. The CDR3 nucleotides read TGTGCCAGCAGCAGGGGACAGGGTTTGATCACAGATACGCAGTATTTT.

This chain links TRBV4-3 with TRBJ2-1; 10 nucleotides match TRBD2. V shed 1 base, J shed 7 bases, and the junction held 7 bases outside the gene matches. Germline V gives CDR1 LGHNA, CDR2 YSLEER. This CDR3 is 16 amino acids long. CDR3 sequence: CASSQVGAGGWNEQFF. The CDR3 DNA is TGCGCCAGCAGCCAAGTGGGAGCGGGAGGGTGGAATGAGCAGTTCTTC.

This clone was seen only a few times. V is TRBV11-2 and J is TRBJ2-3; 12 positions match TRBD2. J gave up 5 bases and V 0 bases, and 6 bases lay outside the gene matches. The CDR3 is 17 residues long. Germline-derived CDR1 and CDR2 are SGHAT and FQNNGV. DNA of the CDR3: TGTGCCAGCAGCTTAGAGGCTAGCGGGGGGGCGATAGATACGCAGTATTTT. Amino acid sequence: CASSLEASGGAIDTQYF. The full variable domain, its missing parts supplied by reference TRBV11-2 and TRBJ2-3, is EAGVAQSPRYKIIEKRQSVAFWCNPISGHATLYWYQQILGQGPKLLIQFQNNGVVDDSQLPKDRFSAERLKGVDSTLKIQPAKLEDSAVYLCASSLEASGGAIDTQYFGPGTRLTVL.

V is TRBV28 and J is TRBJ2-1; TRBD2 aligns across 10 bases. The CDR3 is 15 residues long. Germline CDR1 MDHEN, CDR2 SYDVKM. With 7 bases clipped from V and 7 bases from J, the junction kept 10 bases outside the gene matches. This CDR3 reads CASTTPLAGDNEQFF. The CDR3 DNA reads as TGTGCCAGCACCACCCCGCTAGCGGGAGATAATGAGCAGTTCTTC.

J is TRBJ1-2 and V is TRBV7-9; 8 bases map to TRBD1. Unmatched junction bases numbered 3, after V lost 1 base and J lost 5 bases. CDR1 SEHNR and CDR2 FQNEAQ come from the germline V gene (reference sequence). This CDR3 spans 14 amino acids. This chain's CDR3 is CASSLGQGAYGYTF. The CDR3 DNA is TGTGCCAGCAGCTTAGGCCAGGGGGCGTATGGCTACACCTTC.

The chain combines TRBV9 with TRBJ2-3, with D perhaps assigned TRBD1 or TRBD2 (6 bases each). The germline V gene encodes CDR1 SGDLS and CDR2 YYNGEE. V gave up 4 bases and J gave up 2 bases, with 17 bases separating them. The length of the CDR3 is 16 residues. The CDR3 sequence is CASSPRGGTNTDTQYF. CDR3 DNA: TGTGCCAGCAGCCCCAGAGGGGGGACCAACACAGATACGCAGTATTTT.

Points on this clone: The junction departs from the called germline gene at one end, perhaps through a read error. The chain couples TRBV7-7 to TRBJ2-7, with D perhaps matching TRBD2 (6 bases). CDR1 and CDR2 from the germline V gene are SSHAT and FNYEAQ (reference sequence). The CDR3 has 13 amino acids. The CDR3 DNA is TGTGCTAGCAGCCCCGGGAGTGCCTACGAGCAGTACTTC. Translating gives CASSPGSAYEQYF.